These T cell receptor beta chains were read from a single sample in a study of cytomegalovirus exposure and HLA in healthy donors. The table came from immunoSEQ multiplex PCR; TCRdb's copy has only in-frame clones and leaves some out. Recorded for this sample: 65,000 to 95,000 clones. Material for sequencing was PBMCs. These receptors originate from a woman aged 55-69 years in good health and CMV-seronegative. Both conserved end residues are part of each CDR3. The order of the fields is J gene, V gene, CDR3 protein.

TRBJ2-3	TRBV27	CASSRTVAGGPLDTQYF
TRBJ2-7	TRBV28	CASSFYPRTGNSYEQYF
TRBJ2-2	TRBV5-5	CASSLNSGFSTDTGELFF
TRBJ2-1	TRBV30	CAWSGPGLAGEEQFF
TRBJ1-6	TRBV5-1	CASSLATGVNSPLHF
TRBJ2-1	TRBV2	CASRVAGTGGSEQFF
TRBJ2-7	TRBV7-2	CASSLTGKIDEQYF
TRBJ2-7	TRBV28	CASKKDLAYEQYF
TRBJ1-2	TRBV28	CASTVRGDYGYTF
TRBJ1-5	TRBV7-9	CASSANIGQGSQPQHF
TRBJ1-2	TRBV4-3	CASSQDGGEIGYGYTF
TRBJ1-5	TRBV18	CASSAGADQPQHF
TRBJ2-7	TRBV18	CASSPGGTGVSYEQYF
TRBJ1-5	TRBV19	CASSPRTVGSNQPQHF
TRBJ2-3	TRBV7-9	CASSTSSGDTQYF
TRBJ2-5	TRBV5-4	CAGTQGVSKTQYF
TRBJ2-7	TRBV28	CASSGDRADF
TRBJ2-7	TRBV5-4	CASSLAGTGTYEQYF
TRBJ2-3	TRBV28	CASSVTSGMINTQYF
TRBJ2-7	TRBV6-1	CASSDSNLIYEQYF
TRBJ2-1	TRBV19	CASSHRDMAWNEQFF
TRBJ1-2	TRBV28	CASRGTGSGGGYTF
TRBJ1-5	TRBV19	CASSLDTGGGQPQHF
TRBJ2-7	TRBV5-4	CASSQDRTRVYEQYF
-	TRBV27	CASSGQESYEQYF
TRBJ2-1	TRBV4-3	CASSRTGTSLMEQFF
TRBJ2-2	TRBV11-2	CASSNREGGELFF
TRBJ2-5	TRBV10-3	CAISGSAGAGETQYF
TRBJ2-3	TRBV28	CASRYWGTGRLKNSTDTQYF